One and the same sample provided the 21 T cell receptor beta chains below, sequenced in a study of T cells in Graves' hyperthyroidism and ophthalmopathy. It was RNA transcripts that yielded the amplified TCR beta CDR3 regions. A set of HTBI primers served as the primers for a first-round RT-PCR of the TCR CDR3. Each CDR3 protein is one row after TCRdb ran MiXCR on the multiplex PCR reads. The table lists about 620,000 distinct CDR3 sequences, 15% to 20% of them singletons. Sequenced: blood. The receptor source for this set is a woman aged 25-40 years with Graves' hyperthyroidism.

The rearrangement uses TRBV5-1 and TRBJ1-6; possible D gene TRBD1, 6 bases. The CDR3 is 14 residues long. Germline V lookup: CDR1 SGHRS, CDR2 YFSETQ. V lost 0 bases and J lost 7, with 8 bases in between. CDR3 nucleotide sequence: TGCGCCAGCAGCTTGGAGGGGGGGAATTCACCCCTCCACTTT. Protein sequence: CASSLEGGNSPLHF.

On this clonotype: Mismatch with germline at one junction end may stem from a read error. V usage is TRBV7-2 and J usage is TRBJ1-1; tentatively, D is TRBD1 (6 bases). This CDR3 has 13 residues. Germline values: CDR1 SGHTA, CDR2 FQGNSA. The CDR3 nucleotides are TGTGCCAGCAGCATAACAGGGAACACTAAAGCTTTCTTT. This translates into CASSITGNTKAFF.

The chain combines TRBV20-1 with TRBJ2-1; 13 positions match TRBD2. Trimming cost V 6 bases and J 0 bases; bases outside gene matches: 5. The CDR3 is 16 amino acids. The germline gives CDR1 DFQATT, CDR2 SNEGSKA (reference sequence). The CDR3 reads CSAPTSGGSSYNEQFF. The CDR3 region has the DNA TGCAGTGCCCCGACTAGCGGGGGGAGCTCCTACAATGAGCAGTTCTTC.

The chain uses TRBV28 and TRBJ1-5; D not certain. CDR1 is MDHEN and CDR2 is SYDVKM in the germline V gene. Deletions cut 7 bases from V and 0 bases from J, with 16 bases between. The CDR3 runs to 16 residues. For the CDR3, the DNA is TGTGCCAGCATCCGACCCAGGTCATATAGCAATCAGCCCCAGCATTTT. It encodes CASIRPRSYSNQPQHF. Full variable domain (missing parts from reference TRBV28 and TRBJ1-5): DVKVTQSSRYLVKRTGEKVFLECVQDMDHENMFWYRQDPGLGLRLIYFSYDVKMKEKGDIPEGYSVSREKKERFSLILESASTNQTSMYLCASIRPRSYSNQPQHFGDGTRLSIL.

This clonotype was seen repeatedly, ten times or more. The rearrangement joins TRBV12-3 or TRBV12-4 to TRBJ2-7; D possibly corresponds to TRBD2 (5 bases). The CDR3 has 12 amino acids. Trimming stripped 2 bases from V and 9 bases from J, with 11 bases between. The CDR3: CASSLSRRVQYF. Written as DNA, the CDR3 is TGTGCCAGCAGTTTATCTCGGCGGGTGCAGTACTTC.

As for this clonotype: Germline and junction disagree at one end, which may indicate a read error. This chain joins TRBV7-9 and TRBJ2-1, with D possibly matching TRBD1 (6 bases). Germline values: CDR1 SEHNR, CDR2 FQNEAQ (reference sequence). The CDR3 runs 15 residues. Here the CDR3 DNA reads TGTGCCAGCAGCCACACAGCGGACAGAAACAATGAGCAGTCCTTC. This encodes CASSHTADRNNEQSF. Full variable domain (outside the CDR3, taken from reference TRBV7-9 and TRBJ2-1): DTGVSQNPRHKITKRGQNVTFRCDPISEHNRLYWYRQTLGQGPEFLTYFQNEAQLEKSRLLSDRFSAERPKGSFSTLEIQRTEQGDSAMYLCASSHTADRNNEQSFGPGTRLTVL.

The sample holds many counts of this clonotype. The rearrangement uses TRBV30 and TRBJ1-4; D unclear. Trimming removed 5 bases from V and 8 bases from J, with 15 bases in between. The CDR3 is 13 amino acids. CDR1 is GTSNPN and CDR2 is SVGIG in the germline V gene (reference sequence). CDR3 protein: CAWGPRTDEKLFF. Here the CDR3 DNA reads TGTGCCTGGGGGCCCAGGACGGACGAAAAACTGTTTTTT.

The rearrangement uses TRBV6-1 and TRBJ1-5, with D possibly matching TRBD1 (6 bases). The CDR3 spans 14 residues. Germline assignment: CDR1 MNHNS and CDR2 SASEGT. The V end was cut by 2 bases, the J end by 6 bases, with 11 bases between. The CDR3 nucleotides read TGTGCCAGCAGTGAACAATACAGGGTTCAGCCCCAGCATTTT. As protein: CASSEQYRVQPQHF.

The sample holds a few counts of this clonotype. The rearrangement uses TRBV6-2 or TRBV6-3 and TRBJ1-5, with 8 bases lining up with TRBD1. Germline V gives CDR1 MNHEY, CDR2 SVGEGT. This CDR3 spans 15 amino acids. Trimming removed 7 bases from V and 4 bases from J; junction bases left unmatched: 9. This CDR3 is CASNLGTGANQPQHF. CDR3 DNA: TGTGCCAGCAACCTTGGGACAGGAGCAAATCAGCCCCAGCATTTT.

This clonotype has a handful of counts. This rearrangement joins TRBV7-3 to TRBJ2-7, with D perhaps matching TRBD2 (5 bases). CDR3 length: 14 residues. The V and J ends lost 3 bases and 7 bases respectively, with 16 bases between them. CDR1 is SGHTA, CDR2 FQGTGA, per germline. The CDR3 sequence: CASSLISGSEEQYF. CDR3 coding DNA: TGTGCCAGCAGCTTGATTTCGGGAAGTGAAGAGCAGTACTTC.

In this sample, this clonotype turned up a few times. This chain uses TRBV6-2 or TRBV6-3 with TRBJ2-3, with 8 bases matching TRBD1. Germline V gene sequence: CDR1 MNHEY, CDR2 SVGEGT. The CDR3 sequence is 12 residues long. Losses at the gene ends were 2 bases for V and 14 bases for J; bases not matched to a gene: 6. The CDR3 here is CASSYADRVRYF. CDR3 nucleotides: TGTGCCAGCAGTTACGCGGACAGGGTACGGTATTTT.

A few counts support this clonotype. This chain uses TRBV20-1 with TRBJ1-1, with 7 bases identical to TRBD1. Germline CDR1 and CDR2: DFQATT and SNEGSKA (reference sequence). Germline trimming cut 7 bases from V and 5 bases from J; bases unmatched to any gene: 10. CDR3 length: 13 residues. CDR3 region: CSVTQGGGTEAFF. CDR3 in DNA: TGCAGTGTAACTCAGGGGGGGGGAACTGAAGCTTTCTTT.

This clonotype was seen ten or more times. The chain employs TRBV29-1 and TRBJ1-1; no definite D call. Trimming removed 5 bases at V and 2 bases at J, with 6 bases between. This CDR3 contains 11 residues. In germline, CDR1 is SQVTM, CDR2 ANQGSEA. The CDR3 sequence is CSVWTNTEAFF. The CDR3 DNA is TGCAGCGTTTGGACTAACACTGAAGCTTTCTTT. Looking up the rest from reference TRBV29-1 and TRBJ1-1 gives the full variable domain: SAVISQKPSRDICQRGTSLTIQCQVDSQVTMMFWYRQQPGQSLTLIATANQGSEATYESGFVIDKFPISRPNLTFSTLTVSNMSPEDSSIYLCSVWTNTEAFFGQGTRLTVV.

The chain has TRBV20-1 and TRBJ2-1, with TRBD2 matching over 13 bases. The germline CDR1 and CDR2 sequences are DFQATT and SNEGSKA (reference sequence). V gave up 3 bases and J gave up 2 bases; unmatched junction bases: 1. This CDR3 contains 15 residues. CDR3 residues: CSARGTSGTYNEQFF. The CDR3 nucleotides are TGCAGTGCTAGGGGGACTAGCGGGACCTACAATGAGCAGTTCTTC.

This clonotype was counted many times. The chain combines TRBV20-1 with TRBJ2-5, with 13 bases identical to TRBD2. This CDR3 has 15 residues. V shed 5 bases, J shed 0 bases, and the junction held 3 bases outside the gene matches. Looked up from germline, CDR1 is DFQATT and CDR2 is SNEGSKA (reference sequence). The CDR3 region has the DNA TGCAGTGCTCGGACTAGCGGGAGCCACCAAGAGACCCAGTACTTC. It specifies CSARTSGSHQETQYF.

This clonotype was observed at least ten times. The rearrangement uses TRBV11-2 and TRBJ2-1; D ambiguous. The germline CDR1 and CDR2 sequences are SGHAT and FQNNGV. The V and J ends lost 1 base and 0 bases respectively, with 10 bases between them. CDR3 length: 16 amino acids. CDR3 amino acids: CASSLVAGSSYNEQFF. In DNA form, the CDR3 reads TGTGCCAGCAGCTTAGTAGCCGGGTCCTCCTACAATGAGCAGTTCTTC.

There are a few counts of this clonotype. CDR3 nucleotides: TGTGCCAGCAGCCAAACGGCAGGGGAGCGCAATCAGCCCCAGCATTTT. It translates to CASSQTAGERNQPQHF. The V and J genes are TRBV7-2 and TRBJ1-5; tentative D call: TRBD1 (6 bases). The CDR3 is 16 amino acids. Germline V CDR1 and CDR2: SGHTA, FQGNSA. V lost 5 bases, J lost 2 bases, and 16 bases lay in between.

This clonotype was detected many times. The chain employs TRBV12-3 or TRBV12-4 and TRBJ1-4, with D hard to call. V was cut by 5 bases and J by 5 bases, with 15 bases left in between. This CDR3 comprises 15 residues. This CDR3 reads CASSPRTVQNEKLFF. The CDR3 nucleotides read TGTGCCAGCAGTCCCCGGACGGTTCAAAATGAAAAACTGTTTTTT.

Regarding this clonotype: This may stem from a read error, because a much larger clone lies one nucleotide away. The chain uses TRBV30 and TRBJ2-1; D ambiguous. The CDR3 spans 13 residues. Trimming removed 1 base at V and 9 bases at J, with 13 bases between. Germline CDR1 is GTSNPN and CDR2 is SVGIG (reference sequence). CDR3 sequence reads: CAWSASVTTEQFF. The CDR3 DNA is TGTGCCTGGAGTGCAAGCGTCACGACTGAGCAGTTCTTC.

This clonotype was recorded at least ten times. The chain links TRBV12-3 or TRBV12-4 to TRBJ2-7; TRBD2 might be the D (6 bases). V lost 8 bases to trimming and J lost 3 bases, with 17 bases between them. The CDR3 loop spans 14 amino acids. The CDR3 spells CASVEGGDFYEQYF. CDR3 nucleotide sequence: TGTGCCAGCGTTGAGGGAGGTGACTTCTACGAGCAGTACTTC.

The CDR3 loop is CASSSLRFNYGYTF. In DNA, the CDR3 is TGTGCCAGCAGCTCTTTGCGGTTTAACTATGGCTACACCTTC. The chain recombines TRBV7-9 with TRBJ1-2, with D uncertain. Germline V gene sequence: CDR1 SEHNR, CDR2 FQNEAQ (reference sequence). This CDR3 spans 14 amino acids. Trimming took 4 bases from V and 1 from J, leaving 10 bases between them.